This T cell receptor beta chain is drawn from a study of blood T cells in healthy people across ages. Notes on the study in general: The unsorted PBMCs prevented any conclusive comparison of naive versus antigen-experienced cells.

The CDR3 sequence is 13 residues long. Trimming pared 2 bases from V and 0 bases from J, leaving 6 bases between. Germline V gives CDR1 GTSNPN, CDR2 SVGIG (reference sequence). Concerning this clonotype: Its antigen is unknown.

The authors ran a second PCR of 7 to 11 cycles using a sample-barcoded 5' primer and a J-beta primer mix. In TCRdb, the 5' RACE reads were re-called with MiXCR into one record per CDR3 protein. The sample lists about 570,000 distinct CDR3 sequences, about 26% occurring once. All donors came from Russia, were Caucasian and healthy, and spanned ages about 6 to 100. This chain links TRBV30 with TRBJ2-3; D call uncertain. Source material: blood. The receptor was isolated from a woman between 65 and 79 years old in good health. CDR3 sequence reads: CAWSQGSTDTQYF. In DNA form, the CDR3 reads TGTGCCTGGAGTCAAGGGAGCACAGATACGCAGTATTTT. The full variable domain, completed using reference TRBV30 and TRBJ2-3, is SQTIHQWPATLVQPVGSPLSLECTVEGTSNPNLYWYRQAAGRGLQLLFYSVGIGQISSEVPQNLSASRPQDRQFILSSKKLLLSDSGFYLCAWSQGSTDTQYFGPGTRLTVL.